This TCR beta chain was sequenced in a study of regulatory T cells in long-lasting Graves disease. This clonotype was picked up a small number of times. The target antigen is unknown. CDR3 regions were amplified by Arm-PCR using iRepertoire HTBI primers to build TCR beta libraries. Authors' methods: The samples yielded approximately 62 TRBV and approximately 15 TRBJ segments. In TCRdb, the multiplex PCR reads were re-called with MiXCR into one record per CDR3 protein. The V and J calls follow TCRdb's processing rather than the paper's. The sample holds hundreds of thousands of distinct CDR3 sequences, roughly 14% seen once. V gave up 5 bases and J gave up 3 bases, with 13 bases separating them. This CDR3 has 14 residues. Per germline, CDR1 MNHNS and CDR2 SASEGT. Regarding time point: newly diagnosed GD, antithyroid drugs for less than 3 months. RNA isolated from PBMCs was used to make the TCR library.

Points from the study as a whole: Persistent patients had more shared public clonotypes (around 2,700) than new patients (about 880).

These data also featured in a second study, about T cells in Graves' hyperthyroidism and ophthalmopathy. That study reports: The primer set for the first-round RT-PCR of the TCR CDR3 was HTBI. Most thyroid clonotypes expanded above 0.001 appeared in blood too.

The source is a man aged 30 to 39 with Graves disease. The sequenced sample was peripheral blood mononuclear cells (PBMCs), obtained at new diagnosis, from a patient treated with antithyroid drugs. The chain links TRBV6-1 to TRBJ1-1, with a tentative D call TRBD1 (6 bases). CDR3 sequence: CASSTKGGDTEAFF. CDR3 in DNA: TGTGCCAGCAGTACAAAAGGGGGGGACACTGAAGCTTTCTTT.